The entry below describes one T cell receptor beta chain. Its specificity is unknown. V lost 3 bases and J 8 bases, leaving 14 bases between the germline ends. The CDR3 has 13 residues. The germline V gene encodes CDR1 SGHRS and CDR2 YFSETQ. The data were obtained in a study of T-cell memory formation after mild COVID-19. Study conclusions and caveats: Memory sampled before infection contained some responding clones, suggesting cross-reactive memory joined.

Using its own MiXCR run on the 5' RACE reads, TCRdb lists one record per CDR3 protein. The sample shows approximately 98,000 distinct CDR3 sequences, roughly a sixth of them seen only once. The gene calls are TRBV5-1 and TRBJ1-2; maybe TRBD1 (5 bases). The receptor was derived from a man between 18 and 35 years old who had mild COVID-19 (a few samples of this study predate the infection). Cell type and time point are not known. The sequenced material came from PBMCs or a T cell subset sorted from them (not recorded which). CDR3 nucleotide sequence: TGCGCCAGCAGCTCTCAGGGAGAAGGAGGCTACACCTTC. It specifies CASSSQGEGGYTF.